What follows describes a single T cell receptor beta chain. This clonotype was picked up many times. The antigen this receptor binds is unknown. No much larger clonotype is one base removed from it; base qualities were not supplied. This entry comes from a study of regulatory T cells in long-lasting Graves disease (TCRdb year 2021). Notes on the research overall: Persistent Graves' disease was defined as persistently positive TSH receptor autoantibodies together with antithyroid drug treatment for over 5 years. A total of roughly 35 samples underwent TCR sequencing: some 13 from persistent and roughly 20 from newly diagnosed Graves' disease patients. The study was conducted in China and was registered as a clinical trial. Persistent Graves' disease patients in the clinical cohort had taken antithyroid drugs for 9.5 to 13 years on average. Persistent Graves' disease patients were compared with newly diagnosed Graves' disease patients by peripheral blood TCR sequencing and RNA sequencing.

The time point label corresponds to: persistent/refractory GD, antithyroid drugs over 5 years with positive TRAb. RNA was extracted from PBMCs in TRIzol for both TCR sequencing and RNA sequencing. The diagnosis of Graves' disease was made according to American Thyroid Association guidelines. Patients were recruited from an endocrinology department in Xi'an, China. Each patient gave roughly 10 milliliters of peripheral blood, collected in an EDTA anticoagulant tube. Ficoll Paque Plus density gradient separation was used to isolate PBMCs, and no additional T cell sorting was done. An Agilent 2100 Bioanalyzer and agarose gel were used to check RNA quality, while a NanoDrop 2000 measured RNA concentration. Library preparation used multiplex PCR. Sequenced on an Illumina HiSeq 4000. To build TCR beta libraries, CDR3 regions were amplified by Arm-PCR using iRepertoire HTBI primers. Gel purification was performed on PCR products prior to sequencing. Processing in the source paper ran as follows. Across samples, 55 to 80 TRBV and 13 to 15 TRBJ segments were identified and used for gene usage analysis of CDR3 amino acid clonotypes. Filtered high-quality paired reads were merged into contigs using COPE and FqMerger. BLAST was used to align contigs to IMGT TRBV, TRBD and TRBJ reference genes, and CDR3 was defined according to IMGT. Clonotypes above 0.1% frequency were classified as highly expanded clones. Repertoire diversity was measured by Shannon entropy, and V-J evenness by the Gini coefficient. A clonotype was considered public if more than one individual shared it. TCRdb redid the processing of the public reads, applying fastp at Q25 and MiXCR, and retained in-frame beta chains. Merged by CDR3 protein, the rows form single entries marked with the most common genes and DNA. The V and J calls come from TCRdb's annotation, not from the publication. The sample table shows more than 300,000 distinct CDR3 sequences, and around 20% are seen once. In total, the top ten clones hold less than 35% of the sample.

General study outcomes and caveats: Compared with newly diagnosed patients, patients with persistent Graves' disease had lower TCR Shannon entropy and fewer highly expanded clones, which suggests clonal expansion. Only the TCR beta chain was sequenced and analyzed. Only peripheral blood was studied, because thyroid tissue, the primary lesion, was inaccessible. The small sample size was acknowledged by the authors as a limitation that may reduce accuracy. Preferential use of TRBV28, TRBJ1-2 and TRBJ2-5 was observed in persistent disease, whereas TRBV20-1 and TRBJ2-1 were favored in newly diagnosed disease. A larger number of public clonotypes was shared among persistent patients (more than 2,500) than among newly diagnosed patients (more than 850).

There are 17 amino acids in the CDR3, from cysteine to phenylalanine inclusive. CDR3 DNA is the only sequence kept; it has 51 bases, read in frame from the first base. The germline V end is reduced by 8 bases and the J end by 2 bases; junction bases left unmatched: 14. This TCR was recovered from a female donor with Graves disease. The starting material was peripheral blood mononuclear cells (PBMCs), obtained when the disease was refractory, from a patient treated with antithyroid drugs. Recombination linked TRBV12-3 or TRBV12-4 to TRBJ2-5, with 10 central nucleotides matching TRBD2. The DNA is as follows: TGTGCCAGCTCCACCCGGGGTAGCGGGGGGTCACAAGAGACCCAGTACTTC. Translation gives CASSTRGSGGSQETQYF.